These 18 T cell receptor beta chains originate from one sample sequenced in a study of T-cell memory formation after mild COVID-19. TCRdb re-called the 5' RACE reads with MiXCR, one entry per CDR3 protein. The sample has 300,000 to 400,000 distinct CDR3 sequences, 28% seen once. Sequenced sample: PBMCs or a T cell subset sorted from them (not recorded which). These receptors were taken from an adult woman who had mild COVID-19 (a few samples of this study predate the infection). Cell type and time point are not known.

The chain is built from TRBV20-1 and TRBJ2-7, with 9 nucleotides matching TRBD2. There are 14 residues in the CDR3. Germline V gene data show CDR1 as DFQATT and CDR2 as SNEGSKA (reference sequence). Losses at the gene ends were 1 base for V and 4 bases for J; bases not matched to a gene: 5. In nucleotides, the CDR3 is TGCAGTGCTAGAGCCCCAGCGGGGGGATACGAGCAGTACTTC. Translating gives CSARAPAGGYEQYF.

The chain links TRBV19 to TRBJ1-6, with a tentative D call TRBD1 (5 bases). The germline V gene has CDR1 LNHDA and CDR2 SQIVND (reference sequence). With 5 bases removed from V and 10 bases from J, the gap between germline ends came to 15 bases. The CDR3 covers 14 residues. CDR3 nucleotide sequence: TGTGCCAGTAGTCCCCGGGACGTTGGATCACCCCTCCACTTT. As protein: CASSPRDVGSPLHF.

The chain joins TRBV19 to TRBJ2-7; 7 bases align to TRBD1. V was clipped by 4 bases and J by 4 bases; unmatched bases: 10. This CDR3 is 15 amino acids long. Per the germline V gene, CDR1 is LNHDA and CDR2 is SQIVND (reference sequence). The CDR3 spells CASSTLEGDSYEQYF. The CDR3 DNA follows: TGTGCCAGTAGTACCCTAGAGGGGGACAGTTACGAGCAGTACTTC.

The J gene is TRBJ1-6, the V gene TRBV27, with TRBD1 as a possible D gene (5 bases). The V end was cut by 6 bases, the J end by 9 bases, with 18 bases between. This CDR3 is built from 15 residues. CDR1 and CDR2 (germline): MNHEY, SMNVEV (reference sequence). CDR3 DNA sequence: TGTGCCAGCAGAACTCGAGGACCCCAGGGTTCACCCCTCCACTTT. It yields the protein CASRTRGPQGSPLHF.

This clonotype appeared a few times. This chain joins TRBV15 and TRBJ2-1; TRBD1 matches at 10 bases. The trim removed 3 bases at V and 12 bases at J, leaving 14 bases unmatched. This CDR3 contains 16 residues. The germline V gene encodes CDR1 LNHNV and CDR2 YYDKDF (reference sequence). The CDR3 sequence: CATSSAGTGDVSGQFF. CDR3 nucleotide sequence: TGTGCCACCAGCAGTGCCGGGACAGGGGACGTGAGTGGGCAGTTCTTC.

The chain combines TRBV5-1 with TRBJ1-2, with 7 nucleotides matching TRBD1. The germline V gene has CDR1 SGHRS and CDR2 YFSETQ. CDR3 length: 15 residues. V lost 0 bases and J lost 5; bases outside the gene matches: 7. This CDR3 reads CASSLDRGGLYGYTF. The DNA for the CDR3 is TGCGCCAGCAGCTTGGACAGGGGAGGCCTTTATGGCTACACCTTC.

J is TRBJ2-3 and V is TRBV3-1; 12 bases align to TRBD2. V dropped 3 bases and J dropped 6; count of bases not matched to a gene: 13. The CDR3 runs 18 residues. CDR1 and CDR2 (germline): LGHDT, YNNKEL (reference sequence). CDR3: CASSHRPLAGGPIDTQYF. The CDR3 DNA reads TGTGCCAGCAGCCACCGACCCCTAGCGGGGGGGCCGATTGATACGCAGTATTTT.

The CDR3 DNA follows: TGTGCCACCACATTAGGTGATACGCAGTATTTT. This translates into CATTLGDTQYF. The rearrangement joins TRBV2 to TRBJ2-3; D not certain. Trimming left V 10 bases short and J 6 bases short, with 11 bases between. CDR1 SNHLY and CDR2 FYNNEI come from the germline V gene. This CDR3 has 11 amino acids. Full variable domain (rest looked up from reference TRBV2 and TRBJ2-3): EPEVTQTPSHQVTQMGQEVILRCVPISNHLYFYWYRQILGQKVEFLVSFYNNEISEKSEIFDDQFSVERPDGSNFTLKIRSTKLEDSAMYFCATTLGDTQYFGPGTRLTVL.

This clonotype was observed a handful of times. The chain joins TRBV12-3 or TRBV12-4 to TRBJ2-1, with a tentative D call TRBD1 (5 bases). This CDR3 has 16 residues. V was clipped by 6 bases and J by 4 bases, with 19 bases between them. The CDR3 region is CASSPGHRRVYNEQFF. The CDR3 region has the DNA TGTGCCAGCAGCCCCGGACACAGGAGAGTATACAATGAGCAGTTCTTC.

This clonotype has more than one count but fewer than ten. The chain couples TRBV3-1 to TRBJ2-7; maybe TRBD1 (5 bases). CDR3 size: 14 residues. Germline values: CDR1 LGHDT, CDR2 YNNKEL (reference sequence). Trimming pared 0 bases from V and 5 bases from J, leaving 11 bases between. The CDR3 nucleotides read TGTGCCAGCAGCCAAGAGACAGTGGCCCACGAGCAGTACTTC. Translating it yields CASSQETVAHEQYF.

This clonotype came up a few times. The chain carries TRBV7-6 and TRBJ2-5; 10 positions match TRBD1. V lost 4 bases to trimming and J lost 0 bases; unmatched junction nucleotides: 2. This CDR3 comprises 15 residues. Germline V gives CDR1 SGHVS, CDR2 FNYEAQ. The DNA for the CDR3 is TGTGCCAGCAGCTGGGACAGGGGAAACCAAGAGACCCAGTACTTC. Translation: CASSWDRGNQETQYF. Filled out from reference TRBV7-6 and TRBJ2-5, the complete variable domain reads GAGVSQSPRYKVTKRGQDVALRCDPISGHVSLYWYRQALGQGPEFLTYFNYEAQQDKSGLPNDRFSAERPEGSISTLTIQRTEQRDSAMYRCASSWDRGNQETQYFGPGTRLLVL.

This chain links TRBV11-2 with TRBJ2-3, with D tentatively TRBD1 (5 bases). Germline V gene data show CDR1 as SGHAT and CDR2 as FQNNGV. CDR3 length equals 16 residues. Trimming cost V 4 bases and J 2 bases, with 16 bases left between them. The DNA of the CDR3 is TGTGCCAGCAGCTCCCAAACAGGTGTATTCACAGATACGCAGTATTTT. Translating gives CASSSQTGVFTDTQYF. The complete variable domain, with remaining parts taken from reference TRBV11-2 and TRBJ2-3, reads EAGVAQSPRYKIIEKRQSVAFWCNPISGHATLYWYQQILGQGPKLLIQFQNNGVVDDSQLPKDRFSAERLKGVDSTLKIQPAKLEDSAVYLCASSSQTGVFTDTQYFGPGTRLTVL.

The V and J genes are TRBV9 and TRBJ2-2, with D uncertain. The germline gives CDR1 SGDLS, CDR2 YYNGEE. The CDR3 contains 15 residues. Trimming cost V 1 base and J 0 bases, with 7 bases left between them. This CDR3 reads CASSVQPTNTGELFF. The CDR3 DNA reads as TGTGCCAGCAGCGTACAGCCAACGAACACCGGGGAGCTGTTTTTT.

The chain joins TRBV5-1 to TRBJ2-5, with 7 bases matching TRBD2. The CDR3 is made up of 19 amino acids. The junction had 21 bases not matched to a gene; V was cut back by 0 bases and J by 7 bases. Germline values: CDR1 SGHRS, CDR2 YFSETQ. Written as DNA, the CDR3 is TGCGCCAGCAGCTTGGGAACCGGGACTAATTGGCCCCTCAATGGGACCCAGTACTTC. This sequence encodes CASSLGTGTNWPLNGTQYF.

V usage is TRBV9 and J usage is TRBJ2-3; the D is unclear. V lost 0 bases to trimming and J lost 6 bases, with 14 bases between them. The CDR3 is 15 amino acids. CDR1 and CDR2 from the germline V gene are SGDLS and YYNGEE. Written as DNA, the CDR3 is TGTGCCAGCAGCGTAGACGGGCTAACTGGGGATACGCAGTATTTT. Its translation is CASSVDGLTGDTQYF.

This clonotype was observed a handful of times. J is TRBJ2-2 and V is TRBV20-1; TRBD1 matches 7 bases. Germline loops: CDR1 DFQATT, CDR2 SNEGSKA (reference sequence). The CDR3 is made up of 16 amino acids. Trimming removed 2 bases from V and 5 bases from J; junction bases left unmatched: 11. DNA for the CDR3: TGCAGTGCTAGACGAGTCCAGGGGGTCGGAACCGGGGAGCTGTTTTTT. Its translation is CSARRVQGVGTGELFF.

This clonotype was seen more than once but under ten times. The CDR3 nucleotides read TGTGCCAGTAGCCGGTCAGGGTTGACTGAAGCTTTCTTT. Amino acid sequence: CASSRSGLTEAFF. The chain uses TRBV19 and TRBJ1-1; tentative D call: TRBD1 (5 bases). Germline CDR1 and CDR2: LNHDA and SQIVND (reference sequence). The CDR3 consists of 13 residues. V shed 6 bases and J shed 5 bases, with 13 bases lying between them.

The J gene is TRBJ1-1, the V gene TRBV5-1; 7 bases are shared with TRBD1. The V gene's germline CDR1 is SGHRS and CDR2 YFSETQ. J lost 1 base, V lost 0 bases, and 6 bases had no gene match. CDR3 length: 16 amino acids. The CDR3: CASSLAAGGQNTEAFF. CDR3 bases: TGCGCCAGCAGCTTGGCGGCAGGGGGTCAGAACACTGAAGCTTTCTTT. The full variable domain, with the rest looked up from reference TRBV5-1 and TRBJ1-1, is KAGVTQTPRYLIKTRGQQVTLSCSPISGHRSVSWYQQTPGQGLQFLFEYFSETQRNKGNFPGRFSGRQFSNSRSEMNVSTLELGDSALYLCASSLAAGGQNTEAFFGQGTRLTVV.